These 6 T cell receptor beta chains originate from one sample sequenced in a study of blood T cell repertoires in COVID-19. Data came from immunoSEQ multiplex PCR; TCRdb stores just in-frame clones and leaves some out. The sample yields roughly 67,000 clones, around 84% seen once. Sequenced input: peripheral blood. The receptors stem from a man in his fifties or sixties with acute or convalescent COVID-19.

The CDR3, as DNA: TGTGCCAGCGGGGAGGGGACGGCTAATGAAAAACTGTTTTTT. Translation gives CASGEGTANEKLFF. The chain joins TRBV2 to TRBJ1-4; tentatively, D is TRBD1 (5 bases). The CDR3 contains 14 residues. Germline V CDR1 and CDR2: SNHLY, FYNNEI. Deletions cut 8 bases from V and 3 bases from J, with 13 bases between.

As concerns this clone: A junction end diverges from the germline sequence, so it may reflect a read error. This rearrangement joins TRBV7-7 to TRBJ2-1, with 10 nucleotides matching TRBD2. The CDR3 sequence is 16 residues long. Germline V gene data show CDR1 as SSHAT and CDR2 as FNYEAQ (reference sequence). The CDR3 DNA is TGTGCTAGCAGCTTAGAACTAGCGGGGTCCTACAATGAGCAGTTCTTC. Amino acid sequence: CASSLELAGSYNEQFF.

The chain uses TRBV3-1 (or the pseudogene TRBV3-2) and TRBJ2-1; 8 bases are a match to TRBD1. V lost 7 bases and J lost 7; bases outside the gene matches: 12. Germline V gives CDR1 LGHDT, CDR2 YNNKEL (reference sequence). This CDR3 region has 15 residues. CDR3 coding DNA: TGTGCCAGCACCCCAGGACAGGGAATTTGGAATGAGCAGTTCTTC. It translates to CASTPGQGIWNEQFF.

V and J are TRBV12-3 or TRBV12-4 and TRBJ2-7; no clear D gene. CDR3 size: 13 residues. Between the trimmed V and J ends, which lost 3 bases and 0 bases, there was a span of 6 bases. As DNA, the CDR3 is TGTGCCAGCAGTTTCACAGACTCCTACGAGCAGTACTTC. It translates to CASSFTDSYEQYF.

This rearrangement joins TRBV4-1 to TRBJ2-2; weak D call: TRBD1 (5 bases). Trimming removed 2 bases from V and 2 bases from J, with 15 bases in between. Per germline, CDR1 MGHRA and CDR2 YSYEKL. This CDR3 has 17 residues. The CDR3 DNA reads as TGCGCCAGCAGCCAATATTCAGGGATTCGTAACACCGGGGAGCTGTTTTTT. Its translation: CASSQYSGIRNTGELFF.

The chain uses TRBV5-1 and TRBJ1-2; D may be TRBD1 (6 bases). Trimming stripped 4 bases from V and 0 bases from J, with 10 bases between. This CDR3 is built from 14 residues. The germline CDR1 and CDR2 sequences are SGHRS and YFSETQ. The CDR3 coding sequence is TGCGCCAGCAGCGGGGGGGGCGCTAACTATGGCTACACCTTC. This gives the protein CASSGGGANYGYTF. Variable domain in full (rest from reference TRBV5-1 and TRBJ1-2): KAGVTQTPRYLIKTRGQQVTLSCSPISGHRSVSWYQQTPGQGLQFLFEYFSETQRNKGNFPGRFSGRQFSNSRSEMNVSTLELGDSALYLCASSGGGANYGYTFGSGTRLTVV.